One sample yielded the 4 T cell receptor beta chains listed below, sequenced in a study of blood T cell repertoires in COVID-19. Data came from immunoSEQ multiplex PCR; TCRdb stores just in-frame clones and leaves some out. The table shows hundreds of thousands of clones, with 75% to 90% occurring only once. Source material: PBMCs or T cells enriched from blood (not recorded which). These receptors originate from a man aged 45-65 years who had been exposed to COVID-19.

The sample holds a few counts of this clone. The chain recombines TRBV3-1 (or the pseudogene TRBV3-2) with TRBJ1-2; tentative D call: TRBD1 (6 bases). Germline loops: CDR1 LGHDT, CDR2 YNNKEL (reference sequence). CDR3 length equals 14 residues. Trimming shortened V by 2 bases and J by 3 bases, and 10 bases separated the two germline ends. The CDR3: CASSQLGQDYGYTF. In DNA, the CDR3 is TGTGCCAGCAGCCAATTGGGACAAGACTATGGCTACACCTTC.

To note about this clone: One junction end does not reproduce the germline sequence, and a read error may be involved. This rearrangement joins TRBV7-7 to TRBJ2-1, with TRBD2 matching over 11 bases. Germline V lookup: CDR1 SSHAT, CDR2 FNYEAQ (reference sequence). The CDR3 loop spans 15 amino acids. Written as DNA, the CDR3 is TGTGCTAGCAGCCCGACTAGCGGGGCTTACAATGAGCAGTTCTTC. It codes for CASSPTSGAYNEQFF.

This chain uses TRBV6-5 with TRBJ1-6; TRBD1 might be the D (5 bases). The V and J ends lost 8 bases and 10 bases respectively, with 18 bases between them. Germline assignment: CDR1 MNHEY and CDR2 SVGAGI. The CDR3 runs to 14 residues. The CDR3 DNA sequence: TGTGCCAGCTTGCGGGGACTCCTCGGGTCACCCCTCCACTTT. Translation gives CASLRGLLGSPLHF.

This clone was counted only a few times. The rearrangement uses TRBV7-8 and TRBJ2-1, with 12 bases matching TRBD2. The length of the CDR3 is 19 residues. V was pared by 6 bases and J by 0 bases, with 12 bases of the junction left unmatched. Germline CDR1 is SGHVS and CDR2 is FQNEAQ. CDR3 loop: CASRRRLAGVTTSYNEQFF. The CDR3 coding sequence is TGTGCCAGCAGGAGGCGACTAGCGGGAGTTACAACCTCCTACAATGAGCAGTTCTTC.